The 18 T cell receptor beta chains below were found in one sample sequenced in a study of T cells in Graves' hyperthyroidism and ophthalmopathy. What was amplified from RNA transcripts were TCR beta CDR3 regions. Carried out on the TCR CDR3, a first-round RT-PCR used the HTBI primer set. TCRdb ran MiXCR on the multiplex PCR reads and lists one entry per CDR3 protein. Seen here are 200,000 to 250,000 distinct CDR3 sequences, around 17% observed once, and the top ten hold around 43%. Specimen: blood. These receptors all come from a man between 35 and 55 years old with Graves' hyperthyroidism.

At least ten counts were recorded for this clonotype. The CDR3 coding sequence is TGCAGTGCCCCAACATCGTCGAACACTGAAGCTTTCTTT. This gives the protein CSAPTSSNTEAFF. This chain joins TRBV20-1 and TRBJ1-1; D unclear. CDR3 length: 13 amino acids. CDR1 is DFQATT and CDR2 is SNEGSKA in the germline V gene (reference sequence). Trimming pared 6 bases from V and 1 base from J, leaving 12 bases between.

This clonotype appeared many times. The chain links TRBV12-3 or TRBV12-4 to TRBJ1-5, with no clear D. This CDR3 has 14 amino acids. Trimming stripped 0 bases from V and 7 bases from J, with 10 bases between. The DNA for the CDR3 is TGTGCCAGCAGTTTAGCGGTGGGATGGCAGCCCCAGCATTTT. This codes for CASSLAVGWQPQHF.

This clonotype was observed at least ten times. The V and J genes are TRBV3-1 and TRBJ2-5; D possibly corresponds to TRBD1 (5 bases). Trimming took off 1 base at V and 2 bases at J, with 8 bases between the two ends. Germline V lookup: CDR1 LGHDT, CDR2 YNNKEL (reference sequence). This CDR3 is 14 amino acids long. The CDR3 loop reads CASSQGTSQETQYF. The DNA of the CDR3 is TGTGCCAGCAGCCAAGGGACATCACAAGAGACCCAGTACTTC.

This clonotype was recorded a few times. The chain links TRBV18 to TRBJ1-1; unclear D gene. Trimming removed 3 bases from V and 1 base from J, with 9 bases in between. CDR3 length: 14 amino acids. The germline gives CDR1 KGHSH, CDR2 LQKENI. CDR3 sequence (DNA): TGTGCCAGCTCACCCTCGCAAGAGAACACTGAAGCTTTCTTT. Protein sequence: CASSPSQENTEAFF.

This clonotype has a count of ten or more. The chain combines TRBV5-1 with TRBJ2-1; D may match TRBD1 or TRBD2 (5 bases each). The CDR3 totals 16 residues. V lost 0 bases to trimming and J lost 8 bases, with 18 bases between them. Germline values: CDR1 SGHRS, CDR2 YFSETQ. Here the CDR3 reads CASSLGLGAGYDEQFF. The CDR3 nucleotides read TGCGCCAGCAGCTTGGGCCTCGGGGCAGGGTACGATGAGCAGTTCTTC.

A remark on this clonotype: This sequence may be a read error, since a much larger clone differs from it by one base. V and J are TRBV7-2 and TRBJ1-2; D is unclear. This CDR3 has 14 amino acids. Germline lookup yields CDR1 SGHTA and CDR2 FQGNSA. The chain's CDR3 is CASSPGPANCGYTF. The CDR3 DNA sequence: TGTGCCAGCAGCCCTGGACCGGCGAACTGTGGCTACACCTTC. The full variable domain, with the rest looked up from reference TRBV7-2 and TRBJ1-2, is GAGVSQSPSNKVTEKGKDVELRCDPISGHTALYWYRQSLGQGLEFLIYFQGNSAPDKSGLPSDRFSAERTGGSVSTLTIQRTQQEDSAVYLCASSPGPANCGYTFGSGTRLTVV.

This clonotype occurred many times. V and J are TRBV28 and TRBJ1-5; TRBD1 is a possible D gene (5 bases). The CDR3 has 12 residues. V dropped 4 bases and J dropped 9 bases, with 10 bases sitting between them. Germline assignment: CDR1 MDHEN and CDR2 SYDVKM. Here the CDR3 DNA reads TGTGCCAGCAGTTCCCTCGACAGGCCCCAGCATTTT. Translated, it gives CASSSLDRPQHF.

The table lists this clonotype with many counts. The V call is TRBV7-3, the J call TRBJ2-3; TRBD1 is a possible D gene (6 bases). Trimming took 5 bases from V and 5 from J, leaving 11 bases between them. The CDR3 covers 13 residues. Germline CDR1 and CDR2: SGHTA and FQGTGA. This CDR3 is CASSQQGGDTQYF. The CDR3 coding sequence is TGTGCCAGCAGCCAACAGGGTGGAGATACGCAGTATTTT.

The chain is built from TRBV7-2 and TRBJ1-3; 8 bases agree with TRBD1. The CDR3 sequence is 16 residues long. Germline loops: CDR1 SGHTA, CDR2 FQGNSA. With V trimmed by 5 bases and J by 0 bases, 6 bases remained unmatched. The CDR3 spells CASSTGGSFSGNTIYF. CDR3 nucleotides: TGTGCCAGCAGCACAGGGGGGTCCTTCTCTGGAAACACCATATATTTT.

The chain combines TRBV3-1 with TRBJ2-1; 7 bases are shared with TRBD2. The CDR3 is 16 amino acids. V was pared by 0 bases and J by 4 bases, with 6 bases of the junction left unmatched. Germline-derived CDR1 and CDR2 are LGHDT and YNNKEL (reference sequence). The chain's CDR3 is CASSQEWLAAYNEQFF. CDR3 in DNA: TGTGCCAGCAGCCAAGAATGGCTAGCGGCGTACAATGAGCAGTTCTTC.

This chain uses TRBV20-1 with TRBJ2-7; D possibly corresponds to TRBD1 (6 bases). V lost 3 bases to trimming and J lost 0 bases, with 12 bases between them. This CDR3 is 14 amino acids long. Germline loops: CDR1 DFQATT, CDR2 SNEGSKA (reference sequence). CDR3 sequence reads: CSASGGPNSYEQYF. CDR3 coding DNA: TGCAGTGCTAGTGGGGGCCCCAACTCCTACGAGCAGTACTTC.

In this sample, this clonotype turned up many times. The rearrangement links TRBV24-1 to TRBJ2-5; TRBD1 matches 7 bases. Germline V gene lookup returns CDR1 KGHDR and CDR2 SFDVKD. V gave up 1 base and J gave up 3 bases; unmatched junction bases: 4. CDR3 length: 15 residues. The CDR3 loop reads CATSDFQQGKETQYF. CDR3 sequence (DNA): TGTGCCACCAGTGATTTTCAACAGGGGAAAGAGACCCAGTACTTC.

CDR3 sequence: CASSPQWNREVTEAFF. The DNA for the CDR3 is TGTGCCAGCTCTCCGCAGTGGAACAGGGAAGTCACTGAAGCTTTCTTT. The V gene is TRBV18, the J gene TRBJ1-1, with D possibly matching TRBD1 (6 bases). Germline CDR1 reads KGHSH; CDR2 reads LQKENI. V was trimmed by 6 bases and J by 4 bases, leaving 21 bases between them. The CDR3 contains 16 residues. Full variable domain (missing parts from reference TRBV18 and TRBJ1-1): NAGVMQNPRHLVRRRGQEARLRCSPMKGHSHVYWYRQLPEEGLKFMVYLQKENIIDESGMPKERFSAEFPKEGPSILRIQQVVRGDSAAYFCASSPQWNREVTEAFFGQGTRLTVV.

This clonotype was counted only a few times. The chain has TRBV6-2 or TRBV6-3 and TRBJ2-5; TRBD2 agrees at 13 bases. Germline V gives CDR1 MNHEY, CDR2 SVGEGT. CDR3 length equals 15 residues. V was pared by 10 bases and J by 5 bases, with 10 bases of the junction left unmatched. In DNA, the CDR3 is TGTGCCATCCAGATCGGACTAGCGGGGGTGGAGACCCAGTACTTC. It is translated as CAIQIGLAGVETQYF.

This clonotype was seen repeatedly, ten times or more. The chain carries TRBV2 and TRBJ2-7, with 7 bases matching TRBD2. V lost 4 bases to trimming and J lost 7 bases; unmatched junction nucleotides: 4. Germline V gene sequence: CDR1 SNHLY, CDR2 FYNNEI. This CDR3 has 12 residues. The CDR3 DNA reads TGTGCCAGCAGTGTATGGGGGGGGGAGCAGTACTTC. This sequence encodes CASSVWGGEQYF.

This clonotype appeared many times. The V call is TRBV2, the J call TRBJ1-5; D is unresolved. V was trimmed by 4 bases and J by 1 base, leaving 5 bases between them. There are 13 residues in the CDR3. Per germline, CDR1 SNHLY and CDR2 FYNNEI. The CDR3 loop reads CASSGQSNQPQHF. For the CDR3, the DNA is TGTGCCAGCAGTGGACAAAGCAATCAGCCCCAGCATTTT.

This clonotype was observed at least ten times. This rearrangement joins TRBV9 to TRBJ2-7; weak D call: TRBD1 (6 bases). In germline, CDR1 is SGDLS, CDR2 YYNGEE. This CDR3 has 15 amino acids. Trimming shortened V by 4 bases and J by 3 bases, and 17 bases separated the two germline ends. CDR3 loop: CASSPRTGSLYEQYF. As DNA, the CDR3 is TGTGCCAGCAGCCCGCGTACAGGGTCCCTCTACGAGCAGTACTTC.

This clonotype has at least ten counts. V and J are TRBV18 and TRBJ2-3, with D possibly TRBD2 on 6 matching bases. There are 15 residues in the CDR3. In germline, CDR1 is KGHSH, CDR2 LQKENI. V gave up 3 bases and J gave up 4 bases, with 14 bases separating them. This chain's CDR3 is CASSPDGGRADTQYF. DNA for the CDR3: TGTGCCAGCTCACCCGACGGGGGTAGGGCAGATACGCAGTATTTT.